This T cell receptor (beta chain) is drawn from a study of blood T cells in healthy people across ages. CDR1 and CDR2 (germline): SGHRS, YFSETQ. The CDR3 runs 13 residues. V was clipped by 0 bases and J by 7 bases, with 8 bases between them. For the second PCR, which ran for about 7 to 11 cycles, a sample-barcoded 5' primer and a J-beta primer mix were used. TCRdb reprocessed the 5' RACE reads with MiXCR, giving one entry per CDR3 protein. The table has around 650,000 distinct CDR3 sequences, approximately 40% seen once. This clonotype was seen a handful of times. Healthy individuals of Caucasian origin from Russia, aged roughly 6 to 100, served as donors.

This rearrangement joins TRBV5-1 to TRBJ1-5; D remains ambiguous. The source is an elderly man in good health. The sample taken for sequencing was blood. The CDR3 nucleotides read TGCGCCAGCAGCTTGGAAGGGCGACAGCCCCAGCATTTT. Residues: CASSLEGRQPQHF. Full variable domain (remainder filled in from reference TRBV5-1 and TRBJ1-5): KAGVTQTPRYLIKTRGQQVTLSCSPISGHRSVSWYQQTPGQGLQFLFEYFSETQRNKGNFPGRFSGRQFSNSRSEMNVSTLELGDSALYLCASSLEGRQPQHFGDGTRLSIL.